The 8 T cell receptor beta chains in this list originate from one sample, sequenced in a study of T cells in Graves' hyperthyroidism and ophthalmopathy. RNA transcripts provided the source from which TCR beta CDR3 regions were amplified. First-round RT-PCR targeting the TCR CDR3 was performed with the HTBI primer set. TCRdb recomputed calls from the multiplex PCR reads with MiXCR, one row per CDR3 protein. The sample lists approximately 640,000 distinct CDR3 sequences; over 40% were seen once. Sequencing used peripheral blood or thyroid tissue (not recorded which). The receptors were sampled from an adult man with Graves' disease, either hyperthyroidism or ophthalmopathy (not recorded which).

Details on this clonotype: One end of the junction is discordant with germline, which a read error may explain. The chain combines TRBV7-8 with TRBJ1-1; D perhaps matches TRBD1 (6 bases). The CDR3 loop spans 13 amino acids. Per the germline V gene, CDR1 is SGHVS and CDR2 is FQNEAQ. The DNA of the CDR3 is TGCGCCAGCAGCCACCATAACGACAGGGAAGCTTTCTTT. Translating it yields CASSHHNDREAFF. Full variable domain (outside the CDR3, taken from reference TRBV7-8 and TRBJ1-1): GAGVSQSPRYKVAKRGQDVALRCDPISGHVSLFWYQQALGQGPEFLTYFQNEAQLDKSGLPSDRFFAERPEGSVSTLKIQRTQQEDSAVYLCASSHHNDREAFFGQGTRLTVV.

CDR3 amino acids: CASSVDRSYEQYF. CDR3 DNA sequence: TGCGCCAGCAGCGTTGACAGATCTTACGAGCAGTACTTC. The V gene is TRBV5-1, the J gene TRBJ2-7; D possibly corresponds to TRBD1 (5 bases). Germline CDR1 SGHRS, CDR2 YFSETQ. Trimming pared 4 bases from V and 4 bases from J, leaving 12 bases between. This CDR3 has 13 residues.

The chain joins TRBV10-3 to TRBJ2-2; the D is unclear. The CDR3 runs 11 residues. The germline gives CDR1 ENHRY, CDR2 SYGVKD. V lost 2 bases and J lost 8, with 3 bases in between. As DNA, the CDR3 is TGTGCCATCAGTGAGACAGGGGAGCTGTTTTTT. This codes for CAISETGELFF.

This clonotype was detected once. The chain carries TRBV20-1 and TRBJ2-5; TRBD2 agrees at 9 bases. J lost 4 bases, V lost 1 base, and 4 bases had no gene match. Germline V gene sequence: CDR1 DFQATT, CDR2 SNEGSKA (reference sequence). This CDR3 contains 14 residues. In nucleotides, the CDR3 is TGCAGTGCTAGAGTACCGACTAGCGGAGAGACCCAGTACTTC. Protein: CSARVPTSGETQYF.

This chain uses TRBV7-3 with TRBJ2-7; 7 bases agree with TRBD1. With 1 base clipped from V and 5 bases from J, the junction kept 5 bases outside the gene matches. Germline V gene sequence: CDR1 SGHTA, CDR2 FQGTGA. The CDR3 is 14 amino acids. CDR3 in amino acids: CASSLNPGGHEQYF. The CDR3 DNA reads TGTGCCAGCAGCTTAAATCCAGGGGGACACGAGCAGTACTTC.

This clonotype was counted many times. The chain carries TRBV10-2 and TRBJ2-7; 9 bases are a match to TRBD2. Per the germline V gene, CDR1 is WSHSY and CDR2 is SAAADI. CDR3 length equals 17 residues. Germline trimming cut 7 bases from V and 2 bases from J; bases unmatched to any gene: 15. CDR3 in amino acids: CASTVPGLADRTYEQYF. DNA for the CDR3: TGCGCCAGCACCGTCCCGGGACTAGCCGATCGGACCTACGAGCAGTACTTC.

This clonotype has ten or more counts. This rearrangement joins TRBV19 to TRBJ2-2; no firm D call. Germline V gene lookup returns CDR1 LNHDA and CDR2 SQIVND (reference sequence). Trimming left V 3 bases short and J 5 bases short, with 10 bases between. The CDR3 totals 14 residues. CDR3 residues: CASSMYSGTGELFF. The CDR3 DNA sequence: TGTGCCAGTAGTATGTACAGTGGGACCGGGGAGCTGTTTTTT.

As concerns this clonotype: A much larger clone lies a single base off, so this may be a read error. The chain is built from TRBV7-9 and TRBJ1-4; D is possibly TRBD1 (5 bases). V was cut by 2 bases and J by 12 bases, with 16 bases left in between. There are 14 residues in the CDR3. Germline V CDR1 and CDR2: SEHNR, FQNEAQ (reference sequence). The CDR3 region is CASSLMEPREELFF. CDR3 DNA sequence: TGTGCCAGCAGCTTAATGGAACCCAGGGAAGAACTGTTTTTT.